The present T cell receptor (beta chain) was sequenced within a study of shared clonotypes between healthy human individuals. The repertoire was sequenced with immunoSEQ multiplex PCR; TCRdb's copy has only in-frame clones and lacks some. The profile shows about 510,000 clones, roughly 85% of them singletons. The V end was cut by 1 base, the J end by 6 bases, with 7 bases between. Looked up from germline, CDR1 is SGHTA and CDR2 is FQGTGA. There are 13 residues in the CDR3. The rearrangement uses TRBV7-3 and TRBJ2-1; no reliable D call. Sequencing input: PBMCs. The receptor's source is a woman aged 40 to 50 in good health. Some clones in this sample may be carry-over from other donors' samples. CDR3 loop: CASSLRGSNEQFF. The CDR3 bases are TGTGCCAGCAGCTTAAGGGGTTCCAATGAGCAGTTCTTC.